This TCR beta chain was sequenced during a study of T-cell memory formation after mild COVID-19. The length of the CDR3 is 13 residues. Germline CDR1 LNHNV, CDR2 YYDKDF (reference sequence). The V gene lost 4 bases and the J gene lost 10 bases, with 14 bases spanning the gap. There are many counts of this clonotype. Its antigen is still unknown. The 5'RACE method, run with constant-segment primers, produced TCR alpha and TCR beta cDNA libraries (carrying sample barcodes and UMIs). Using its own MiXCR run on the 5' RACE reads, TCRdb lists one record per CDR3 protein. The sample consists of some 300,000 distinct CDR3 sequences, 20% to 25% of them appearing once. Whole-study findings and limits: CD4+ contracting clones lay mainly in CM and EM, CD8+ ones in EMRA.

What was sequenced was PBMCs or a T cell subset sorted from them (not recorded which). The TCR sequence derives from a man between 18 and 29 years old who had mild COVID-19 (a few samples of this study predate the infection). Cell type and time point are not known. The chain combines TRBV15 with TRBJ2-1; D might be TRBD1 (6 bases). The CDR3 here is CATSTDRTGEQFF. DNA for the CDR3: TGTGCCACCAGCACAGACAGGACCGGGGAGCAGTTCTTC.